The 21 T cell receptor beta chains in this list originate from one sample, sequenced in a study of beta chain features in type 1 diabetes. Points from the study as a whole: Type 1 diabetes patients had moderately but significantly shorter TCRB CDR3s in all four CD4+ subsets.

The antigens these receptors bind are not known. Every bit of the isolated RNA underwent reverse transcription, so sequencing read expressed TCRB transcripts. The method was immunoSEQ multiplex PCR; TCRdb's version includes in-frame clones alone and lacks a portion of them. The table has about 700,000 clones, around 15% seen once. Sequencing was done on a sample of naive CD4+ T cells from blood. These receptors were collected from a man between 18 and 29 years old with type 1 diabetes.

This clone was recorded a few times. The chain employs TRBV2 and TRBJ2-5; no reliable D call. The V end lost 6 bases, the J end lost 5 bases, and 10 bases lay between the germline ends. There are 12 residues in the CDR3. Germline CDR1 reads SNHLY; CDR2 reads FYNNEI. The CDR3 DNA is TGTGCCAGCAGCTTGGCCCCCGAGACCCAGTACTTC. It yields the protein CASSLAPETQYF.

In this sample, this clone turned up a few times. The CDR3 DNA reads TGTGCCAGCAGTGTCTCGGGCCCCATGGCTGAAGCTTTCTTT. Its translation is CASSVSGPMAEAFF. The chain couples TRBV6-1 to TRBJ1-1; D gene ambiguous. Trimming took 4 bases from V and 6 from J, leaving 15 bases between them. The germline gives CDR1 MNHNS, CDR2 SASEGT. The CDR3 extends over 14 amino acids.

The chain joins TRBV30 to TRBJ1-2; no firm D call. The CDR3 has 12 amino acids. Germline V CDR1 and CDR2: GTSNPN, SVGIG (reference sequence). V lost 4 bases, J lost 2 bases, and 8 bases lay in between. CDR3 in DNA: TGTGCCTGGACCCGGGTCAACTATGGCTACACCTTC. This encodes CAWTRVNYGYTF.

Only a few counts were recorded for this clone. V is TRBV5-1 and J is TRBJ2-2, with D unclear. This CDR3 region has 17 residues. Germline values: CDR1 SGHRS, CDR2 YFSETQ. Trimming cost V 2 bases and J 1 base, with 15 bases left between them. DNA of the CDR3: TGCGCCAGCAGCTTCACCTCGCTTGGCCTGAACACCGGGGAGCTGTTTTTT. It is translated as CASSFTSLGLNTGELFF.

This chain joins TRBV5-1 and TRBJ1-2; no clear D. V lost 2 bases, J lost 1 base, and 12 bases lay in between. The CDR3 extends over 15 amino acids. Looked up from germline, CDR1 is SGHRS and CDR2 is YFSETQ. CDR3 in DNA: TGCGCCAGCAGCTTTGTGGGATCCGTTAACTATGGCTACACCTTC. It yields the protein CASSFVGSVNYGYTF.

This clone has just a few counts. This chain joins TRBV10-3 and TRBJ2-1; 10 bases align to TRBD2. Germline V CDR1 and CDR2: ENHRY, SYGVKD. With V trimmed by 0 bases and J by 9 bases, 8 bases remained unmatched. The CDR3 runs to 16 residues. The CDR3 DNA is TGTGCCATCAGTGAGTCGGATAGCGGGGGGCAGGGTGAGCAGTTCTTC. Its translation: CAISESDSGGQGEQFF.

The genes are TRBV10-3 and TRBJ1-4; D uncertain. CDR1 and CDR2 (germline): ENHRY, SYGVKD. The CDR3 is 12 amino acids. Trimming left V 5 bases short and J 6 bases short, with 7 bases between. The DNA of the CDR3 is TGTGCCATCAGTCGCGGGGATGAAAAACTGTTTTTT. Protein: CAISRGDEKLFF.

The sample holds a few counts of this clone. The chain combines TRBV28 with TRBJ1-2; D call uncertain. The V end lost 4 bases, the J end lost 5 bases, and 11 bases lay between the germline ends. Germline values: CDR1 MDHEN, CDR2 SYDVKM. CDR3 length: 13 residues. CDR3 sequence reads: CASSSILVYGYTF. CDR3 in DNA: TGTGCCAGCAGTTCAATCCTGGTATATGGCTACACCTTC.

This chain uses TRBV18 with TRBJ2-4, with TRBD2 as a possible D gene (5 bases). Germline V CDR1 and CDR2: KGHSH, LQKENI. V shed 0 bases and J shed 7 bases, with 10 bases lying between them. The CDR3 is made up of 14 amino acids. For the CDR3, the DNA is TGTGCCAGCTCACCACCGGGAACTAGGAACATTCAGTACTTC. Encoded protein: CASSPPGTRNIQYF.

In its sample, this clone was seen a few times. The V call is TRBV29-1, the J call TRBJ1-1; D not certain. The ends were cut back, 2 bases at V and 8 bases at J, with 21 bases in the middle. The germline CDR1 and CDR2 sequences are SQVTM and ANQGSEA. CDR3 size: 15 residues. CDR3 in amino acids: CSVETVSGRTLEAFF. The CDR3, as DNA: TGCAGCGTTGAAACGGTTTCTGGACGAACACTGGAAGCTTTCTTT.

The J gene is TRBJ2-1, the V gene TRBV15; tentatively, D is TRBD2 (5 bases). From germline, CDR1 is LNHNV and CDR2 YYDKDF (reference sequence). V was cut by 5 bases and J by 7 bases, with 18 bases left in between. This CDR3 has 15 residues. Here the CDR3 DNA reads TGTGCCACCAGCCCCCTAGGCGGGCTGGGGAATGAGCAGTTCTTC. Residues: CATSPLGGLGNEQFF.

The DNA of the CDR3 is TGTGCCTGGAGTGTACGTGGGACAGGGACAGGTCGCTATAACACCGGGGAGCTGTTTTTT. Translation: CAWSVRGTGTGRYNTGELFF. The rearrangement joins TRBV30 to TRBJ2-2; 9 bases align to TRBD1. Germline V gene lookup returns CDR1 GTSNPN and CDR2 SVGIG (reference sequence). With 0 bases clipped from V and 2 bases from J, the junction kept 16 bases outside the gene matches. The CDR3 runs 20 residues.

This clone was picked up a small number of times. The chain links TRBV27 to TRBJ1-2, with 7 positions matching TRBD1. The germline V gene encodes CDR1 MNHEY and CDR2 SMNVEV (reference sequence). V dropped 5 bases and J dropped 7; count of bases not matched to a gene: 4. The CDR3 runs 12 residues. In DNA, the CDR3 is TGTGCCAGCAGTCCGACAGGGCTTGGCTACACCTTC. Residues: CASSPTGLGYTF.

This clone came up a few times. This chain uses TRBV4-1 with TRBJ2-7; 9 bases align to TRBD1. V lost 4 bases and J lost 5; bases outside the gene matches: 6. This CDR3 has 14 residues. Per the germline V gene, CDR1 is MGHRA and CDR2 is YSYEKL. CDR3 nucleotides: TGCGCCAGCAGCCGGGGGGACAGGGCCGACGAGCAGTACTTC. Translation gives CASSRGDRADEQYF.

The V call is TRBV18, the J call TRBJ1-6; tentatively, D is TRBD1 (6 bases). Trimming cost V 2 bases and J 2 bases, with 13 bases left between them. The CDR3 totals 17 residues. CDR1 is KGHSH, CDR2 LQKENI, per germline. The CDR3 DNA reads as TGTGCCAGCTCACCAAAGTCCGGGGGCCCCTATAATTCACCCCTCCACTTT. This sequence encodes CASSPKSGGPYNSPLHF.

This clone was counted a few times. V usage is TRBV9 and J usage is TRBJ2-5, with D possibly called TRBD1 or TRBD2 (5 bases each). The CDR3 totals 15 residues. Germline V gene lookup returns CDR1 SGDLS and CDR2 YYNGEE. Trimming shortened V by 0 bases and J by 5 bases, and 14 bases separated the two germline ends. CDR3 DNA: TGTGCCAGCAGCGTAGCGGGGACCCTCGTGGAGACCCAGTACTTC. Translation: CASSVAGTLVETQYF.

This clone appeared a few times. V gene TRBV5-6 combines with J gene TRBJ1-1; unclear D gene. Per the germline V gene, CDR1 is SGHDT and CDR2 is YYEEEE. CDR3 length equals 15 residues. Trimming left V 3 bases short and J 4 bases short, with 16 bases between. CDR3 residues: CASSSLTGRVTEAFF. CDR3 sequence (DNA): TGTGCCAGCAGCTCACTGACCGGGCGGGTCACTGAAGCTTTCTTT.

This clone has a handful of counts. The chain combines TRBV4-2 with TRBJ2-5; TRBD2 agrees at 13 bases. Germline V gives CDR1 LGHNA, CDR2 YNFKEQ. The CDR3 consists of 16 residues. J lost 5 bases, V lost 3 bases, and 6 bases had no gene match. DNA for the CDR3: TGTGCCAGCAGCCATGCCCCGACTAGCGGGGGGGAGACCCAGTACTTC. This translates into CASSHAPTSGGETQYF.

CDR3 sequence (DNA): TGTGCCATCAGTGAGTCCGGGGGCGCGGTACGCTACACCTTC. Translating gives CAISESGGAVRYTF. The chain uses TRBV10-3 and TRBJ1-2, with D perhaps matching TRBD1 (6 bases). V was trimmed by 0 bases and J by 9 bases, leaving 14 bases between them. The CDR3 contains 14 residues. Germline CDR1 ENHRY, CDR2 SYGVKD.

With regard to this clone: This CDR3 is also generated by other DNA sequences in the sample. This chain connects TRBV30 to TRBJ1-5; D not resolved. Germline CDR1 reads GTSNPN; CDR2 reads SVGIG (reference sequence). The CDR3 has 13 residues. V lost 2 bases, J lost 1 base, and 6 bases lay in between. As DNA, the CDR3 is TGTGCCTGGAGTCGTGACAGCAATCAGCCCCAGCATTTT. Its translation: CAWSRDSNQPQHF.

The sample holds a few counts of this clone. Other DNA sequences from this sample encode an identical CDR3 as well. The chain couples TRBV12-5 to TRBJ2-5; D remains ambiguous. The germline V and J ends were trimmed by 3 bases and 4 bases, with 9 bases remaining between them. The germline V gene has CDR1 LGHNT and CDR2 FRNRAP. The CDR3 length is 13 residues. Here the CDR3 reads CASGLGLVETQYF. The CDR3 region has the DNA TGTGCTAGTGGTTTAGGCCTAGTAGAGACCCAGTACTTC.